One and the same sample provided the 19 T cell receptor beta chains below, sequenced in a study of blood T cell repertoires in COVID-19. Libraries were prepared by immunoSEQ multiplex PCR; TCRdb keeps only in-frame clonotypes and omits some of them. The sample carries 200,000 to 250,000 clones, around 80% recorded once. The sample consisted of peripheral blood. The receptor set was obtained from a man between 50 and 59 years old with active or convalescent COVID-19.

This sequence joins TRBV10-3 and TRBJ1-1, with D perhaps matching TRBD1 (6 bases). Trimming pared 4 bases from V and 1 base from J, leaving 13 bases between. This CDR3 is 15 amino acids long. Germline V gene data show CDR1 as ENHRY and CDR2 as SYGVKD. The CDR3 bases are TGTGCCATCAGTGTACGCCCAGGGGAGAACACTGAAGCTTTCTTT. The encoded protein is CAISVRPGENTEAFF.

The V and J genes are TRBV4-1 and TRBJ2-7; a weak D match, TRBD2 (6 bases). CDR1 and CDR2 (germline): MGHRA, YSYEKL. The CDR3 sequence is 15 residues long. Trimming cost V 1 base and J 4 bases, with 14 bases left between them. CDR3 loop: CASSQVTGSRYEQYF. Here the CDR3 DNA reads TGCGCCAGCAGCCAAGTAACCGGGAGCCGATACGAGCAGTACTTC.

About this clone itself: The same CDR3 is also encoded by other DNA sequences in this sample. This chain links TRBV29-1 with TRBJ1-5; 8 bases agree with TRBD1. The CDR3 extends over 12 amino acids. The junction had 3 bases not matched to a gene; V was cut back by 6 bases and J by 5 bases. The V gene's germline CDR1 is SQVTM and CDR2 ANQGSEA. The CDR3 sequence: CSVAQGDQPQHF. The CDR3 nucleotides are TGCAGCGTGGCACAGGGGGATCAGCCCCAGCATTTT.

The gene calls are TRBV27 and TRBJ1-2; 7 positions match TRBD1. The CDR3 has 13 residues. The ends lost 3 bases at V and 6 bases at J; junction bases unmatched: 4. CDR1 is MNHEY, CDR2 SMNVEV, per germline (reference sequence). This CDR3 reads CASSLDRYNGYTF. DNA of the CDR3: TGTGCCAGCAGTTTGGACAGGTATAATGGCTACACCTTC.

This clone was seen once. J is TRBJ2-1 and V is TRBV9, with D perhaps TRBD1 (7 bases). Germline V gene lookup returns CDR1 SGDLS and CDR2 YYNGEE. V was shortened by 0 bases and J by 4 bases, with 11 bases between the two germline ends. This CDR3 is 15 amino acids long. As DNA, the CDR3 is TGTGCCAGCAGCGTAGGACAGGGAGGATACAATGAGCAGTTCTTC. Encoded protein: CASSVGQGGYNEQFF.

V is TRBV2 and J is TRBJ1-5, with D perhaps TRBD1 (6 bases). Germline V gives CDR1 SNHLY, CDR2 FYNNEI. V lost 6 bases, J lost 5 bases, and 14 bases lay in between. The CDR3 is made up of 14 amino acids. This chain's CDR3 is CASSLDRLDQPQHF. CDR3 sequence (DNA): TGTGCCAGCAGCTTGGACAGACTGGATCAGCCCCAGCATTTT.

Here the CDR3 DNA reads TGTGCCAGCAGCCAACAGGGAGCCTACTCACCCCTCCACTTT. Translating gives CASSQQGAYSPLHF. The chain couples TRBV7-2 to TRBJ1-6, with TRBD1 as a possible D gene (6 bases). The CDR3 is made up of 14 amino acids. Trimming cost V 5 bases and J 10 bases, with 15 bases left between them. CDR1 is SGHTA and CDR2 is FQGNSA in the germline V gene.

The chain is built from TRBV30 and TRBJ1-2; unclear D gene. CDR3 length: 14 amino acids. The ends were cut back, 2 bases at V and 7 bases at J, with 17 bases in the middle. Germline CDR1 is GTSNPN and CDR2 is SVGIG (reference sequence). CDR3 sequence: CAWSLRPDLGGYTF. The CDR3 DNA reads as TGTGCCTGGAGTCTAAGGCCCGACTTGGGTGGCTACACCTTC.

The chain recombines TRBV28 with TRBJ1-5; 9 nucleotides match TRBD1. Germline loops: CDR1 MDHEN, CDR2 SYDVKM. The CDR3 extends over 17 amino acids. V lost 4 bases to trimming and J lost 6 bases; unmatched junction nucleotides: 13. The CDR3 DNA sequence: TGTGCCAGCAGTTCCCCCCCGGGACAGGGATTGATTCAGCCCCAGCATTTT. Amino acid sequence: CASSSPPGQGLIQPQHF. Full variable domain (outside the CDR3, taken from reference TRBV28 and TRBJ1-5): DVKVTQSSRYLVKRTGEKVFLECVQDMDHENMFWYRQDPGLGLRLIYFSYDVKMKEKGDIPEGYSVSREKKERFSLILESASTNQTSMYLCASSSPPGQGLIQPQHFGDGTRLSIL.

The V gene is TRBV7-9, the J gene TRBJ1-2; no clear D gene. The CDR3 sequence is 15 residues long. V shed 3 bases and J shed 3 bases, with 14 bases lying between them. Germline CDR1 reads SEHNR; CDR2 reads FQNEAQ (reference sequence). This chain's CDR3 is CASSFSGGEDYGYTF. The CDR3 nucleotides are TGTGCCAGCAGCTTTTCAGGTGGGGAGGACTATGGCTACACCTTC.

The chain joins TRBV7-8 to TRBJ1-4; 11 bases fit TRBD1. The CDR3 contains 16 residues. V lost 2 bases to trimming and J lost 6 bases; unmatched junction nucleotides: 5. The germline gives CDR1 SGHVS, CDR2 FQNEAQ. CDR3 residues: CASSLPWTGGHEKLFF. The CDR3 nucleotides read TGTGCCAGCAGCTTACCCTGGACAGGGGGCCATGAAAAACTGTTTTTT.

This clone was seen a single time. The rearrangement links TRBV6-5 to TRBJ1-1; 8 nucleotides align to TRBD1. The trim removed 5 bases at V and 3 bases at J, leaving 8 bases unmatched. The germline V gene has CDR1 MNHEY and CDR2 SVGAGI. The CDR3 has 15 amino acids. The CDR3 region is CASSRDGQGHTEAFF. The CDR3 nucleotides read TGTGCCAGCAGTCGGGACGGACAGGGTCACACTGAAGCTTTCTTT.

This clone has just one count. The rearrangement uses TRBV18 and TRBJ2-1; D not resolved. The CDR3 length is 13 residues. Germline V gives CDR1 KGHSH, CDR2 LQKENI. Trimming cost V 2 bases and J 4 bases, with 6 bases left between them. The CDR3 coding sequence is TGTGCCAGCTCACCAGGGCTGTACAATGAGCAGTTCTTC. Its translation: CASSPGLYNEQFF. The full variable domain, completed using reference TRBV18 and TRBJ2-1, is NAGVMQNPRHLVRRRGQEARLRCSPMKGHSHVYWYRQLPEEGLKFMVYLQKENIIDESGMPKERFSAEFPKEGPSILRIQQVVRGDSAAYFCASSPGLYNEQFFGPGTRLTVL.

V gene TRBV19 combines with J gene TRBJ2-3; perhaps TRBD2 as D (6 bases). The CDR3 contains 12 residues. Germline CDR1 and CDR2: LNHDA and SQIVND (reference sequence). The germline V and J ends were trimmed by 3 bases and 10 bases, with 11 bases remaining between them. CDR3 sequence reads: CASSIYREPQYF. The CDR3 DNA is TGTGCCAGTAGTATCTACCGGGAGCCGCAGTATTTT.

The J gene is TRBJ2-2, the V gene TRBV4-3; 7 nucleotides match TRBD2. The V segment lost 1 base and the J segment 8 bases; nucleotides outside the gene matches: 10. CDR3 length: 16 residues. Per the germline V gene, CDR1 is LGHNA and CDR2 is YSLEER. CDR3 nucleotides: TGCGCCAGCAGCCAAGGGTTTCGGTCGGGGGGTGGGGAGCTGTTTTTT. Translating gives CASSQGFRSGGGELFF.

The chain combines TRBV10-3 with TRBJ2-7; 8 nucleotides agree with TRBD2. Germline V gene sequence: CDR1 ENHRY, CDR2 SYGVKD. CDR3 length: 14 amino acids. Losses at the gene ends were 10 bases for V and 0 bases for J; bases not matched to a gene: 8. The CDR3 sequence is CATSRGGSSYEQYV. The CDR3 bases are TGTGCCACCTCCCGCGGGGGGAGCTCCTACGAGCAGTACGTC.

This chain joins TRBV19 and TRBJ1-5; tentative D call: TRBD1 (5 bases). Germline-derived CDR1 and CDR2 are LNHDA and SQIVND (reference sequence). V was clipped by 4 bases and J by 7 bases, with 20 bases between them. The CDR3 is 16 residues long. The CDR3 is CASSTLSGSGRQPQHF. Written as DNA, the CDR3 is TGTGCCAGTAGTACCCTATCAGGGAGCGGGCGGCAGCCCCAGCATTTT.

The chain uses TRBV12-5 and TRBJ2-1; the match to TRBD2 covers 10 bases. The CDR3 consists of 15 residues. The germline V gene has CDR1 LGHNT and CDR2 FRNRAP. After removal of 4 bases from V and 8 bases from J, the junction contained 8 bases not matched to a gene. DNA of the CDR3: TGTGCTAGTGGTTGGGGGACTAGCGAGGCGGATGAGCAGTTCTTC. Its translation is CASGWGTSEADEQFF.

Here the CDR3 DNA reads TGTGCCGCCCAGGGTGGGGCGACCTACGAGCAGTACGTC. This translates into CAAQGGATYEQYV. This chain joins TRBV28 and TRBJ2-7; D perhaps matches TRBD1 (5 bases). Trimming cost V 11 bases and J 2 bases, with 16 bases left between them. This CDR3 contains 13 residues. Germline V CDR1 and CDR2: MDHEN, SYDVKM.